One sample yielded the 26 T cell receptor beta chains listed below, sequenced in a study of cytomegalovirus exposure and HLA in healthy donors. PCR was performed using 60 Vbeta and 13 Jbeta primers. Only in-frame clones appear in the TCRdb table, and some are missing; sequencing was by immunoSEQ multiplex PCR. The data hold approximately 150,000 clones, with approximately 71% observed a single time. Specimen: PBMCs. The receptors stem from a woman aged 18-29 years in good health and CMV-seropositive.

The chain couples TRBV27 to TRBJ1-2; 7 bases map to TRBD1. Trimming removed 7 bases from V and 4 bases from J; junction bases left unmatched: 21. Germline V gene lookup returns CDR1 MNHEY and CDR2 SMNVEV (reference sequence). This CDR3 comprises 18 residues. CDR3 sequence reads: CASTPTGTARSLSYGYTF. The CDR3 DNA reads TGTGCCAGCACCCCGACCGGGACAGCAAGGAGCCTTTCCTATGGCTACACCTTC.

The V and J genes are TRBV19 and TRBJ1-5; D remains unclear. Germline CDR1 reads LNHDA; CDR2 reads SQIVND (reference sequence). The ends were cut back, 2 bases at V and 9 bases at J, with 14 bases in the middle. The CDR3 is 14 residues long. The CDR3 bases are TGTGCCAGTAGTATATATCCCCTCGCAGGGCCCCAGCATTTT. Protein product: CASSIYPLAGPQHF.

V gene TRBV5-8 combines with J gene TRBJ1-2; TRBD1 agrees at 9 bases. The CDR3 consists of 14 residues. J was trimmed by 5 bases and V by 1 base; bases with no gene match: 3. Looked up from germline, CDR1 is SGHTS and CDR2 is YDEGEE. The CDR3 DNA follows: TGTGCCAGCAGCTTGCGCGACAGGGGGTATGGCTACACCTTC. It encodes CASSLRDRGYGYTF.

The J gene is TRBJ2-2, the V gene TRBV7-6; 8 positions agree with TRBD1. CDR1 is SGHVS and CDR2 is FNYEAQ in the germline V gene. CDR3 length: 16 residues. V lost 2 bases, J lost 7 bases, and 9 bases stayed unmatched. CDR3 sequence reads: CASSLFPGGDSGELFF. The CDR3 DNA reads as TGTGCCAGCAGCTTATTCCCAGGGGGCGACAGCGGGGAGCTGTTTTTT.

The V gene is TRBV27, the J gene TRBJ1-5; no reliable D call. The length of the CDR3 is 14 residues. The V gene's germline CDR1 is MNHEY and CDR2 SMNVEV (reference sequence). Trimming shortened V by 3 bases and J by 5 bases, and 11 bases separated the two germline ends. The CDR3 DNA reads TGTGCCAGCAGTTTGGAGTTTACCGATCAGCCCCAGCATTTT. Protein sequence: CASSLEFTDQPQHF.

V usage is TRBV27 and J usage is TRBJ2-7; unclear D gene. Germline CDR1 reads MNHEY; CDR2 reads SMNVEV (reference sequence). The length of the CDR3 is 14 residues. V was pared by 4 bases and J by 2 bases, with 12 bases between. The CDR3 DNA reads as TGTGCCAGCAGTTCGCTTGAGAGCACCTACGAGCAGTACTTC. Encoded protein: CASSSLESTYEQYF.

V is TRBV4-1 and J is TRBJ1-2, with 8 bases fitting TRBD1. V was pared by 8 bases and J by 5 bases, with 10 bases of the junction left unmatched. The CDR3 spans 14 residues. Germline CDR1 is MGHRA and CDR2 is YSYEKL. CDR3 protein: CASGTIGTGYGYTF. The CDR3 bases are TGCGCCAGCGGAACGATTGGGACAGGTTATGGCTACACCTTC.

The chain links TRBV28 to TRBJ2-7, with a weak D call TRBD2 (5 bases). Germline V gives CDR1 MDHEN, CDR2 SYDVKM. The CDR3 loop spans 14 amino acids. V was shortened by 7 bases and J by 3 bases, with 16 bases between the two germline ends. Written as DNA, the CDR3 is TGTGCCAGCACCGAAGGAGGTTCCTACTACGAGCAGTACTTC. It encodes CASTEGGSYYEQYF.

The chain carries TRBV29-1 and TRBJ2-7; a weak D match, TRBD1 (7 bases). This CDR3 is built from 11 residues. V was clipped by 5 bases and J by 9 bases, with 14 bases between them. Looked up from germline, CDR1 is SQVTM and CDR2 is ANQGSEA. The DNA of the CDR3 is TGCAGCGTTTTAACAGGGGAGGCGCAGTACTTC. Its translation: CSVLTGEAQYF.

This clone came up once. The rearrangement links TRBV29-1 to TRBJ2-7, with 9 positions matching TRBD1. The CDR3 covers 11 residues. Looked up from germline, CDR1 is SQVTM and CDR2 is ANQGSEA. Trimming removed 7 bases from V and 5 bases from J; junction bases left unmatched: 3. CDR3 DNA sequence: TGCAGCGGGGGACAGGGCCACGAGCAGTACTTC. Residues: CSGGQGHEQYF.

In its sample, this clone was seen a few times. The CDR3, as DNA: TGTGCCTGGGGGACAGGGTATACGGGCAATCAGCCCCAGCATTTT. It translates to CAWGTGYTGNQPQHF. The chain employs TRBV30 and TRBJ1-5; 9 nucleotides agree with TRBD1. The CDR3 length is 15 residues. CDR1 and CDR2 (germline): GTSNPN, SVGIG (reference sequence). Trimming took 5 bases from V and 2 from J; bases not matched to a gene: 7.

This rearrangement joins TRBV20-1 to TRBJ2-7; D gene ambiguous. CDR1 DFQATT and CDR2 SNEGSKA come from the germline V gene (reference sequence). Between the trimmed V and J ends, which lost 6 bases and 7 bases, there was a span of 10 bases. The CDR3 has 10 amino acids. CDR3 amino acids: CSANLREQYF. The CDR3 DNA reads TGCAGTGCGAACCTCCGGGAGCAGTACTTC.

This clone was picked up one time. The chain employs TRBV30 and TRBJ2-7; 9 bases fit TRBD1. Germline V gene data show CDR1 as GTSNPN and CDR2 as SVGIG (reference sequence). This CDR3 has 15 amino acids. Germline trimming cut 4 bases from V and 0 bases from J; bases unmatched to any gene: 7. The CDR3 sequence is CAWNTGTGSSYEQYF. Written as DNA, the CDR3 is TGTGCCTGGAACACCGGGACAGGGAGCTCCTACGAGCAGTACTTC.

The CDR3 spells CASIPRQGESDTEAFF. The CDR3 nucleotides are TGTGCCAGCATTCCTCGACAGGGCGAATCAGACACTGAAGCTTTCTTT. The chain recombines TRBV27 with TRBJ1-1, with 7 bases fitting TRBD1. This CDR3 spans 16 amino acids. J was trimmed by 3 bases and V by 7 bases; bases with no gene match: 14. Germline V gene data show CDR1 as MNHEY and CDR2 as SMNVEV (reference sequence).

The rearrangement joins TRBV28 to TRBJ2-7; D might be TRBD1 (5 bases). Trimming pared 3 bases from V and 3 bases from J, leaving 15 bases between. Germline V gene lookup returns CDR1 MDHEN and CDR2 SYDVKM. The CDR3 runs 15 residues. The DNA of the CDR3 is TGTGCCAGCAGTTTGTTAACAGGAAACAGCTACGAGCAGTACTTC. Translated, it gives CASSLLTGNSYEQYF. Full variable domain (missing parts from reference TRBV28 and TRBJ2-7): DVKVTQSSRYLVKRTGEKVFLECVQDMDHENMFWYRQDPGLGLRLIYFSYDVKMKEKGDIPEGYSVSREKKERFSLILESASTNQTSMYLCASSLLTGNSYEQYFGPGTRLTVT.

The CDR3 spells CASSLARDLTEAFF. The CDR3 DNA reads as TGTGCCAGCAGCTTAGCCCGGGATTTAACTGAAGCTTTCTTT. The chain recombines TRBV7-2 with TRBJ1-1; no clear D. This CDR3 is 14 amino acids long. Germline-derived CDR1 and CDR2 are SGHTA and FQGNSA. V was trimmed by 0 bases and J by 5 bases, leaving 10 bases between them.

The CDR3 loop reads CASSLQLAGGPFPDTQYF. In DNA, the CDR3 is TGCGCCAGCAGCTTGCAGCTAGCGGGAGGGCCGTTCCCAGATACGCAGTATTTT. The rearrangement uses TRBV5-1 and TRBJ2-3, with 12 bases that match TRBD2. CDR3 size: 18 residues. Germline V gives CDR1 SGHRS, CDR2 YFSETQ. V was clipped by 1 base and J by 4 bases; unmatched bases: 10.

This clone was seen more than once but under ten times. The chain uses TRBV18 and TRBJ1-1, with a possible D match to TRBD1 (5 bases). The CDR3 runs to 13 residues. Germline V gene data show CDR1 as KGHSH and CDR2 as LQKENI. V dropped 6 bases and J dropped 4 bases, with 12 bases sitting between them. In DNA form, the CDR3 reads TGTGCCAGCTCGCAAACAGGCTCCACTGAAGCTTTCTTT. As protein: CASSQTGSTEAFF.

The V call is TRBV28, the J call TRBJ2-1; 7 nucleotides agree with TRBD1. CDR1 MDHEN and CDR2 SYDVKM come from the germline V gene. V trimming: 3 bases; J trimming: 2 bases; junction bases outside the gene matches: 4. This CDR3 spans 15 amino acids. CDR3 sequence: CASSFRGSTYNEQFF. CDR3 nucleotide sequence: TGTGCCAGCAGTTTCAGGGGGTCGACCTACAATGAGCAGTTCTTC.

The genes are TRBV5-1 and TRBJ1-3, with TRBD1 matching over 7 bases. This CDR3 comprises 15 residues. Trimming at V came to 4 bases and at J to 4 bases, leaving 8 bases not matched to a gene. Per germline, CDR1 SGHRS and CDR2 YFSETQ. Here the CDR3 DNA reads TGCGCCAGCAGCCACTTCGGGGACAGCGGAAACACCATATATTTT. It is translated as CASSHFGDSGNTIYF.

V is TRBV5-1 and J is TRBJ2-7; D might be TRBD2 (5 bases). The CDR3 contains 12 residues. V lost 4 bases and J lost 2, with 7 bases in between. The germline CDR1 and CDR2 sequences are SGHRS and YFSETQ. The CDR3: CASSGSPYEQYF. CDR3 nucleotides: TGCGCCAGCAGCGGGAGCCCCTACGAGCAGTACTTC.

This chain uses TRBV4-2 with TRBJ2-2; the match to TRBD2 covers 11 bases. The trim removed 0 bases at V and 6 bases at J, leaving 3 bases unmatched. CDR3 size: 16 residues. CDR1 and CDR2 (germline): LGHNA, YNFKEQ. Here the CDR3 DNA reads TGTGCCAGCAGCCAAGATAGCGGGAGGGGGTCCGGGGAGCTGTTTTTT. It is translated as CASSQDSGRGSGELFF.

The chain has TRBV29-1 and TRBJ2-7; TRBD2 agrees at 10 bases. Germline loops: CDR1 SQVTM, CDR2 ANQGSEA. The V segment lost 4 bases and the J segment 0 bases; nucleotides outside the gene matches: 3. The CDR3 has 14 amino acids. The CDR3 region is CSVGLAGGSYEQYF. CDR3 coding DNA: TGCAGCGTTGGATTAGCGGGAGGCTCCTACGAGCAGTACTTC.

The chain combines TRBV27 with TRBJ1-5; D uncertain. The germline V and J ends were trimmed by 5 bases and 2 bases, with 16 bases remaining between them. Germline V gene lookup returns CDR1 MNHEY and CDR2 SMNVEV (reference sequence). The CDR3 spans 16 residues. CDR3 in amino acids: CASSELSGKGNQPQHF. The CDR3 DNA reads TGTGCCAGCAGTGAGCTGTCGGGGAAGGGCAATCAGCCCCAGCATTTT.

J is TRBJ1-1 and V is TRBV4-1; tentatively, D is TRBD1 (6 bases). Trimming cost V 6 bases and J 6 bases, with 17 bases left between them. This CDR3 region has 14 residues. CDR1 MGHRA and CDR2 YSYEKL come from the germline V gene. The CDR3 DNA sequence: TGCGCCAGCAGGGTGACAGGACAAAAGTCTGAAGCTTTCTTT. Translation gives CASRVTGQKSEAFF.

There are a few counts of this clone. The V gene is TRBV6-1, the J gene TRBJ2-1, with 9 positions matching TRBD1. This CDR3 spans 15 amino acids. J was trimmed by 4 bases and V by 5 bases; bases with no gene match: 6. Germline V gene data show CDR1 as MNHNS and CDR2 as SASEGT. The CDR3 protein is CASSRTGDTYNEQFF. CDR3 nucleotide sequence: TGTGCCAGCAGTCGGACAGGGGATACGTACAATGAGCAGTTCTTC.